A selection of T cell receptor beta chains follows, all from one sample in a study of blood T cells in healthy people across ages. TCRdb redid the calling of the 5' RACE reads with MiXCR, one entry per CDR3 protein. The repertoire holds approximately 810,000 distinct CDR3 sequences, with around 26% as singletons. The sample taken for sequencing was blood. The receptors originated from a woman aged 80 or over in good health. The CDR3 runs from the conserved cysteine through the conserved F or W. The D gene is left open where the match is weak. The listing skips clone size in some rows; elsewhere it reads once, few, many or a size class.

v_call: TRBV5-1; d_call: TRBD1; j_call: TRBJ1-2; clone_size: -; cdr3_aa: CASTPSGTAIYGYTF; cdr3_nt: TGCGCCAGCACACCCTCTGGGACAGCAATCTATGGCTACACCTTC
v_call: TRBV2; d_call: -; j_call: TRBJ1-1; clone_size: few; cdr3_aa: CASRAPVNTEAFF; cdr3_nt: TGTGCCAGCAGAGCTCCCGTAAACACTGAAGCTTTCTTT
v_call: TRBV20-1; d_call: -; j_call: TRBJ2-7; clone_size: few; cdr3_aa: CSALGGPLPYEQYF; cdr3_nt: TGCAGTGCTCTCGGCGGTCCCCTTCCCTACGAGCAGTACTTC
v_call: TRBV27; d_call: TRBD1; j_call: TRBJ2-3; clone_size: -; cdr3_aa: CASGQGAAADTQYF; cdr3_nt: TGTGCCAGCGGGCAGGGGGCAGCCGCAGATACGCAGTATTTT
v_call: TRBV7-9; d_call: -; j_call: TRBJ2-5; clone_size: many; cdr3_aa: CASSLNGETQYF; cdr3_nt: TGTGCCAGCAGCTTAAATGGGGAGACCCAGTACTTC
v_call: TRBV10-3; d_call: -; j_call: TRBJ2-1; clone_size: many; cdr3_aa: CAISESFRSTEQFF; cdr3_nt: TGTGCCATCAGTGAGTCATTTAGGTCGACTGAGCAGTTCTTC
v_call: TRBV7-9; d_call: -; j_call: TRBJ1-4; clone_size: many; cdr3_aa: CASSFVDEKLFF; cdr3_nt: TGTGCCAGCAGCTTCGTCGATGAAAAACTGTTTTTT
v_call: TRBV6-2/TRBV6-3; d_call: TRBD2; j_call: TRBJ2-1; clone_size: many; cdr3_aa: CASSLSAGGPYNEQFF; cdr3_nt: TGTGCCAGCAGTTTGTCAGCGGGGGGGCCCTACAATGAGCAGTTCTTC
v_call: TRBV7-7; d_call: TRBD1; j_call: TRBJ2-7; clone_size: many; cdr3_aa: CASSFGQGDTYEQYF; cdr3_nt: TGTGCTAGCAGCTTCGGACAGGGTGACACCTACGAGCAGTACTTC
v_call: TRBV6-5; d_call: TRBD2; j_call: TRBJ2-2; clone_size: few; cdr3_aa: CASSYSKLAGLTGELFF; cdr3_nt: TGTGCCAGCAGTTACTCGAAACTAGCGGGGTTAACCGGGGAGCTGTTTTTT
v_call: TRBV5-1; d_call: TRBD2; j_call: TRBJ2-5; clone_size: many; cdr3_aa: CASSLGTSEETQYF; cdr3_nt: TGCGCCAGCAGCTTAGGGACTAGCGAAGAGACCCAGTACTTC
v_call: TRBV18; d_call: -; j_call: TRBJ1-5; clone_size: once; cdr3_aa: CASSPQGSPNQPQHF; cdr3_nt: TGTGCCAGCTCACCGCAGGGATCCCCCAATCAGCCCCAGCATTTT
v_call: TRBV6-5; d_call: -; j_call: TRBJ1-1; clone_size: once; cdr3_aa: CASSYSTAPGGTEAFF; cdr3_nt: TGTGCCAGCAGTTACTCGACGGCTCCGGGCGGCACTGAAGCTTTCTTT
v_call: TRBV7-9; d_call: -; j_call: TRBJ1-2; clone_size: many; cdr3_aa: CASSLLQIPNGGYTF; cdr3_nt: TGTGCCAGCAGCTTACTTCAGATTCCAAATGGAGGCTACACCTTC
v_call: TRBV6-6; d_call: TRBD1; j_call: TRBJ2-5; clone_size: many; cdr3_aa: CASRLGGEETQYF; cdr3_nt: TGTGCCAGTCGTTTAGGGGGCGAGGAGACCCAGTACTTC
v_call: TRBV7-2; d_call: TRBD1; j_call: TRBJ2-5; clone_size: many; cdr3_aa: CASSFAGTGGARETQYF; cdr3_nt: TGTGCCAGCAGCTTCGCCGGGACAGGGGGCGCCCGGGAGACCCAGTACTTC
v_call: TRBV5-1; d_call: -; j_call: TRBJ2-5; clone_size: -; cdr3_aa: CASSLAPDTYNEQYF; cdr3_nt: TGCGCCAGCAGCTTGGCCCCGGACACCTACAATGAGCAGTACTTC
v_call: TRBV11-2; d_call: -; j_call: TRBJ1-1; clone_size: -; cdr3_aa: CASSLGRVRGTEVFF; cdr3_nt: TGTGCCAGCAGCTTAGGTCGGGTCAGGGGCACTGAAGTTTTCTTT
v_call: TRBV27; d_call: TRBD2; j_call: TRBJ2-5; clone_size: many; cdr3_aa: CASSIKPGGVQETQYF; cdr3_nt: TGTGCCAGCTCCATTAAACCGGGGGGGGTCCAAGAGACCCAGTACTTC
v_call: TRBV6-1; d_call: -; j_call: TRBJ2-1; clone_size: many; cdr3_aa: CASSELGNSYNEQFF; cdr3_nt: TGTGCCAGCAGTGAACTAGGCAACTCCTACAATGAGCAGTTCTTC
v_call: TRBV20-1; d_call: -; j_call: TRBJ1-1; clone_size: -; cdr3_aa: CSASRQNTEAFF; cdr3_nt: TGCAGTGCCAGTCGGCAGAACACTGAAGCTTTCTTT
v_call: TRBV7-9; d_call: -; j_call: TRBJ1-1; clone_size: -; cdr3_aa: CASSLEILTEAFF; cdr3_nt: TGTGCCAGCAGCTTAGAGATTCTTACTGAAGCTTTCTTT
v_call: TRBV11-3; d_call: -; j_call: TRBJ2-7; clone_size: many; cdr3_aa: CASSLDSGSSSYEQYF; cdr3_nt: TGTGCCAGCAGCTTAGATTCGGGCTCAAGCTCCTACGAGCAGTACTTC
v_call: TRBV18; d_call: -; j_call: TRBJ1-4; clone_size: -; cdr3_aa: CASSPQAGEKLFF; cdr3_nt: TGTGCCAGCTCACCACAGGCAGGTGAAAAACTGTTTTTT
v_call: TRBV3-1; d_call: -; j_call: TRBJ2-1; clone_size: many; cdr3_aa: CASSLRQASNEQFF; cdr3_nt: TGTGCCAGCAGCCTGAGACAGGCCAGCAATGAGCAGTTCTTC
v_call: TRBV21-1; d_call: -; j_call: TRBJ2-1; clone_size: few; cdr3_aa: CASSKRGARDYEQFF; cdr3_nt: TGTGCCAGCAGCAAGCGGGGGGCACGGGACTACGAGCAGTTCTTC
v_call: TRBV27; d_call: -; j_call: TRBJ2-5; clone_size: many; cdr3_aa: CASRGPTGTSQETQYF; cdr3_nt: TGTGCCAGCCGAGGTCCGACCGGGACATCCCAAGAGACCCAGTACTTC